This TCR beta chain was recorded in a study of blood T cell repertoires in COVID-19 (TCRdb year 2020). Background for the entire study: Samples from collaborators originated in the United States, Italy and Spain and spanned both the acute and convalescent phases of COVID-19. The prospective study material was composed of cDNA or gDNA derived from T cells, B-cell-depleted T cells, or PBMCs. Subjects who had been exposed to COVID-19, were actively infected with it, or had recovered from it provided the deeply sampled blood TCRbeta repertoires that made up the dataset. The repertoires were released in a freely available public database meant as a resource for research on the immune response to SARS-CoV-2. The samples were drawn from two sources: the first 160 participants of the ongoing ImmuneRACE study, and 1,200 or so subjects contributed by 6 global collaborators. A de-identified subject ID, COVID-19 status, age in years and sex were almost always included in the sample metadata. Where available, HLA class I and class II types were taken from metadata supplied by the sample provider and were not determined by assay-based typing.

The germline V gene (reference sequence) supplies CDR1 LGHDT and CDR2 YNNKEL. V is pared back by 1 base and J by 5 bases, with 12 bases lying between the germline termini. From the cysteine through the phenylalanine, the CDR3 covers 14 amino acids. The entry retains the CDR3 DNA only, 42 bases that are in frame from base 1. The collaborating institutions used their own protocols to collect whole blood in K2EDTA tubes. For TCRbeta analysis, collaborator samples were shipped as frozen whole blood, as isolated PBMCs, or as DNA extracted from either sample type. TCRbeta CDR3 regions were amplified from genomic DNA using the immunoSEQ Assay, a bias-controlled multiplex PCR. The authors' analysis ran thus. The number of nucleated cells in each sample was estimated from the amplification of reference gene primers within the assay. To quantify the absolute abundance of each unique TCRbeta CDR3 rearrangement, sequence reads were collapsed and filtered. For each sample, productive Simpson clonality was calculated as the square root of Simpson's diversity index over productive rearrangements. The source is immuneACCESS, and TCRdb retained only in-frame sequences with V and J called. Part of the clones is not carried over; for the studies checked, unresolved V genes explain less than half of this, and the remainder is unexplained. V, J and clone size derive from that table, while D and trimming were established from the DNA sequence. Present in this sample are 45,000 to 65,000 clones, about four fifths of which were seen just once. The ten largest account for around 25% of the sample.

What the research found in general, with its limitations: The quantity of clinical and demographic metadata differed by source and by participant and was supplied without curation.

About this clone itself: The antigen it binds to is not known. Base-call qualities are not available, and no considerably larger clone is one nucleotide away.

This sequence uses TRBV3-1 (or the pseudogene TRBV3-2) and TRBJ2-7; TRBD2 is a weak D gene call, 6 bases matching. The clonotype comes from a human donor in a cohort sampled during active COVID-19. The sequenced material came from peripheral blood. The CDR3 region reads CASSQAPGANEQYF. The DNA sequence is given as TGTGCCAGCAGCCAAGCTCCGGGAGCCAACGAGCAGTACTTC.